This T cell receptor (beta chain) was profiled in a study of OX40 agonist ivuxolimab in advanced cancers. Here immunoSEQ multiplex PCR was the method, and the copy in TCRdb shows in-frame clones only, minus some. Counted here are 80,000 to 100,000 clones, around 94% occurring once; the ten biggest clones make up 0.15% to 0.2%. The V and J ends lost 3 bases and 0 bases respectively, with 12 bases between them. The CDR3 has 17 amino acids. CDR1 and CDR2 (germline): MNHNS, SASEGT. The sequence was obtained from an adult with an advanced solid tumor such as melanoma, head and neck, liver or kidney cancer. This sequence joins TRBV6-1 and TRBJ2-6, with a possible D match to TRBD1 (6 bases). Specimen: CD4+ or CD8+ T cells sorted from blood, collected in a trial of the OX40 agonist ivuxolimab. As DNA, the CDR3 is TGTGCCAGCAGTGACGACAGGAGAACCTCTGGGGCCAACGTCCTGACTTTC. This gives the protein CASSDDRRTSGANVLTF.